A single sample is the source of the 23 T cell receptor beta chains below, sequenced in a study of T cell changes during pregnancy in multiple sclerosis. Measured with immunoSEQ multiplex PCR; TCRdb has only the in-frame clones, and not every one. The repertoire holds tens of thousands of clones, with around 93% as singletons. Sequenced material: peripheral blood, taken after pregnancy. These receptors all stem from a female donor with multiple sclerosis, enrolled in a pregnancy study.

V gene TRBV7-3 combines with J gene TRBJ2-3; unclear D gene. CDR1 and CDR2 from the germline V gene are SGHTA and FQGTGA. The V end lost 2 bases, the J end lost 1 base, and 4 bases lay between the germline ends. The CDR3 is 13 residues long. The DNA of the CDR3 is TGTGCCAGCAGCTTACAGGGCACAGATACGCAGTATTTT. It specifies CASSLQGTDTQYF.

This sequence joins TRBV6-6 and TRBJ2-7, with D perhaps TRBD2 (6 bases). V shed 0 bases and J shed 0 bases, with 12 bases lying between them. Germline CDR1 is MNHNY and CDR2 is SVGAGI (reference sequence). The CDR3 is made up of 16 amino acids. Written as DNA, the CDR3 is TGTGCCAGCAGTTACTCGAGGGCTAGCGTCTCCTACGAGCAGTACTTC. It codes for CASSYSRASVSYEQYF.

The chain joins TRBV4-3 to TRBJ2-7; 7 bases line up with TRBD1. CDR3 length: 15 amino acids. CDR1 LGHNA and CDR2 YSLEER come from the germline V gene. V shed 0 bases, J shed 2 bases, and the junction held 4 bases outside the gene matches. The CDR3 sequence is CASSQDRDSAYEQYF. The CDR3 coding sequence is TGCGCCAGCAGCCAAGACCGGGACAGCGCCTACGAGCAGTACTTC.

This chain links TRBV2 with TRBJ2-1; 13 bases map to TRBD2. Germline lookup yields CDR1 SNHLY and CDR2 FYNNEI. J lost 9 bases, V lost 6 bases, and 8 bases had no gene match. The CDR3 consists of 15 residues. In DNA, the CDR3 is TGTGCCAGCAGCGCACTAGCGGGAGGGGTCGCTGAGCAGTTCTTC. Protein: CASSALAGGVAEQFF.

The genes are TRBV27 and TRBJ2-7; perhaps TRBD2 as D (6 bases). CDR3 length: 17 amino acids. In germline, CDR1 is MNHEY, CDR2 SMNVEV (reference sequence). V was trimmed by 8 bases and J by 0 bases, leaving 23 bases between them. Here the CDR3 reads CASRELPGVESSYEQYF. CDR3 nucleotides: TGTGCCAGCCGCGAACTCCCGGGGGTGGAGAGCTCCTACGAGCAGTACTTC.

V and J are TRBV28 and TRBJ2-7, with TRBD2 identical over 11 bases. After removal of 5 bases from V and 0 bases from J, the junction contained 6 bases not matched to a gene. Looked up from germline, CDR1 is MDHEN and CDR2 is SYDVKM. This CDR3 region has 16 residues. CDR3 protein: CASSGRLAGFSYEQYF. The DNA for the CDR3 is TGTGCCAGCAGTGGCCGACTAGCGGGGTTCTCCTACGAGCAGTACTTC.

This clone has a handful of counts. The chain is built from TRBV6-4 and TRBJ2-1, with 8 bases matching TRBD2. Germline CDR1 MRHNA, CDR2 SNTAGT. Unmatched junction bases numbered 7, after V lost 6 bases and J lost 6 bases. The CDR3 consists of 14 residues. CDR3 region: CASSSGGPSNEQFF. The DNA for the CDR3 is TGTGCCAGCAGCTCGGGAGGGCCCTCCAATGAGCAGTTCTTC.

The CDR3 DNA sequence: TGCGCCAGCAGTGATCAGGGTGACAATTCACCCCTCCACTTT. The encoded protein is CASSDQGDNSPLHF. This sequence joins TRBV10-2 and TRBJ1-6; maybe TRBD1 (5 bases). Per germline, CDR1 WSHSY and CDR2 SAAADI. Trimming took 3 bases from V and 7 from J, leaving 10 bases between them. This CDR3 is 14 amino acids long.

The rearrangement uses TRBV19 and TRBJ2-4; a weak D match, TRBD2 (5 bases). This CDR3 is built from 13 residues. Germline CDR1 reads LNHDA; CDR2 reads SQIVND (reference sequence). Trimming took 3 bases from V and 5 from J, leaving 8 bases between them. The CDR3 DNA reads as TGTGCCAGTAGTATGAGAGGGCAAAACATTCAGTACTTC. Amino acids: CASSMRGQNIQYF.

The chain combines TRBV6-5 with TRBJ2-1, with D perhaps matching TRBD2 (6 bases). Between the trimmed V and J ends, which lost 2 bases and 8 bases, there was a span of 16 bases. Germline lookup yields CDR1 MNHEY and CDR2 SVGAGI. This CDR3 is 15 amino acids long. CDR3 sequence reads: CASSYRAGYGDEQFF. The CDR3, as DNA: TGTGCCAGCAGTTACCGAGCGGGCTACGGCGATGAGCAGTTCTTC.

The rearrangement uses TRBV9 and TRBJ2-1; a weak D match, TRBD2 (5 bases). V shed 0 bases and J shed 0 bases, with 13 bases lying between them. Per the germline V gene, CDR1 is SGDLS and CDR2 is YYNGEE. This CDR3 is 17 amino acids long. CDR3 amino acids: CASSVGSSTSSYNEQFF. CDR3 in DNA: TGTGCCAGCAGCGTAGGATCTAGCACGAGCTCCTACAATGAGCAGTTCTTC.

In nucleotides, the CDR3 is TGTGCCAGCAGCCGTTACGAGCAGTACTTC. Translating gives CASSRYEQYF. V gene TRBV2 combines with J gene TRBJ2-7; D gene unclear. This CDR3 spans 10 amino acids. CDR1 SNHLY and CDR2 FYNNEI come from the germline V gene. The V gene lost 6 bases and the J gene lost 4 bases, with 4 bases spanning the gap.

The chain uses TRBV23-1 and TRBJ1-2; no clear D. TRBV23-1 is assigned to the ORF class and has an uncertain function. V was clipped by 4 bases and J by 5 bases, with 8 bases between them. The CDR3 is made up of 12 amino acids. The CDR3 region is CASSPDYYGYTF. CDR3 nucleotide sequence: TGCGCCAGCAGTCCTGACTATTATGGCTACACCTTC.

This clone was seen only once. This sequence joins TRBV19 and TRBJ2-7; 12 bases match TRBD2. The ends lost 3 bases at V and 1 base at J; junction bases unmatched: 4. This CDR3 contains 16 residues. The germline gives CDR1 LNHDA, CDR2 SQIVND (reference sequence). The CDR3 spells CASSIQLAGGSYEQYF. The CDR3, as DNA: TGTGCCAGTAGTATCCAGCTAGCGGGAGGGTCCTACGAGCAGTACTTC.

V usage is TRBV27 and J usage is TRBJ2-7, with TRBD1 matching 8 bases. Germline loops: CDR1 MNHEY, CDR2 SMNVEV (reference sequence). After removal of 5 bases from V and 2 bases from J, the junction contained 8 bases not matched to a gene. This CDR3 has 15 residues. The CDR3: CASSPRDRSTYEQYF. The CDR3 DNA reads TGTGCCAGCAGTCCTAGGGACAGGTCTACCTACGAGCAGTACTTC.

The rearrangement uses TRBV18 and TRBJ2-3; 10 bases agree with TRBD2. The CDR3 length is 16 residues. Germline CDR1 and CDR2: KGHSH and LQKENI. V lost 5 bases to trimming and J lost 2 bases; unmatched junction nucleotides: 7. The CDR3 loop reads CASSALAGGFTDTQYF. The DNA for the CDR3 is TGTGCCAGCTCAGCGTTAGCGGGAGGTTTCACAGATACGCAGTATTTT.

The rearrangement uses TRBV7-3 and TRBJ2-1; TRBD2 agrees at 14 bases. The CDR3 loop spans 17 amino acids. CDR1 is SGHTA, CDR2 FQGTGA, per germline. Losses at the gene ends were 4 bases for V and 6 bases for J; bases not matched to a gene: 8. Here the CDR3 reads CASSSQGLAGVGNEQFF. CDR3 DNA: TGTGCCAGCAGCTCGCAGGGACTAGCGGGAGTAGGCAATGAGCAGTTCTTC.

This rearrangement joins TRBV4-2 to TRBJ2-1, with 12 bases lining up with TRBD2. The CDR3 has 15 amino acids. CDR1 and CDR2 (germline): LGHNA, YNFKEQ. V was pared by 2 bases and J by 8 bases, with 4 bases of the junction left unmatched. CDR3 protein: CASSQPGTSGYEQFF. Written as DNA, the CDR3 is TGTGCCAGCAGCCAACCGGGGACTAGCGGGTATGAGCAGTTCTTC.

CDR3 in DNA: TGCGCCAGCAGCCAAGATCGACAGGGGAACTCCTACGAGCAGTACTTC. Translation: CASSQDRQGNSYEQYF. The chain employs TRBV4-3 and TRBJ2-7, with TRBD1 matching over 8 bases. The CDR3 consists of 16 residues. Unmatched junction bases numbered 4, after V lost 0 bases and J lost 0 bases. Germline loops: CDR1 LGHNA, CDR2 YSLEER.

This clone is a singleton in its sample. This rearrangement joins TRBV7-9 to TRBJ1-1; no definite D call. CDR1 is SEHNR and CDR2 is FQNEAQ in the germline V gene (reference sequence). CDR3 length: 15 amino acids. The V end lost 1 base, the J end lost 1 base, and 10 bases lay between the germline ends. The CDR3 is CASSLVGNQNTEAFF. The CDR3 nucleotides read TGTGCCAGCAGCTTAGTTGGCAACCAGAACACTGAAGCTTTCTTT. The full variable domain, completed using reference TRBV7-9 and TRBJ1-1, is DTGVSQNPRHKITKRGQNVTFRCDPISEHNRLYWYRQTLGQGPEFLTYFQNEAQLEKSRLLSDRFSAERPKGSFSTLEIQRTEQGDSAMYLCASSLVGNQNTEAFFGQGTRLTVV.

The CDR3 nucleotides read TGTGCCATCAGTGCCGACAGGGATCTTTCCTACGAGCAGTACTTC. Translated, it gives CAISADRDLSYEQYF. This sequence joins TRBV10-3 and TRBJ2-7; 7 bases align to TRBD1. Germline loops: CDR1 ENHRY, CDR2 SYGVKD. The length of the CDR3 is 15 residues. Trimming took 4 bases from V and 1 from J; bases not matched to a gene: 7.

The chain links TRBV25-1 to TRBJ2-3; D might be TRBD1 (5 bases). There are 13 residues in the CDR3. Deletions cut 3 bases from V and 4 bases from J, with 8 bases between. CDR1 and CDR2 from the germline V gene are MGHDK and SYGVNS. The DNA of the CDR3 is TGTGCCAGCAGTGACAGGGTCCCAGATACGCAGTATTTT. It specifies CASSDRVPDTQYF.

The chain couples TRBV6-4 to TRBJ2-1; 9 bases agree with TRBD2. V shed 2 bases and J 6 bases; nucleotides not matched to a gene: 5. This CDR3 contains 15 residues. From germline, CDR1 is MRHNA and CDR2 SNTAGT. CDR3 amino acids: CASSDPASGVNEQFF. The CDR3 DNA follows: TGTGCCAGCAGTGACCCGGCTAGCGGGGTCAATGAGCAGTTCTTC.